This T cell receptor (beta chain) was observed in a study of T-cell reconstitution after alpha-beta-depleted transplantation in children. Study findings and constraints: As was reported, about two months after transplant, alpha-beta T cells came from several hundred expanded graft clones. T-cell counts and diversity were attributed mostly to newly produced T cells one year after transplant. From surviving recipient T cells and thymic progenitors came the high day-60 TCRbeta diversity observed in some patients.

CDR3 length: 15 residues. Trimming stripped 6 bases from V and 6 bases from J, with 18 bases between. Germline CDR1 reads KGHSH; CDR2 reads LQKENI. Unique molecular identifiers were incorporated when the TCRbeta library was constructed. TCRdb itself ran the PCR reads through MiXCR, one entry per CDR3 protein. The data contain 450,000 to 600,000 distinct CDR3 sequences, over 10% of them seen just once; the ten biggest clones take up about 2.2%. This clonotype has a count of ten or more. Its specificity is unknown. This specimen consisted of PBMCs, mostly from graft donor cells, obtained 360 days after TCRalphabeta/CD19-depleted stem cell transplant. V is TRBV18 and J is TRBJ2-1; D is possibly TRBD2 (6 bases). This receptor was obtained from a male patient between 10 and 17 years old who had a stem cell transplant for acute myeloid leukemia, so the T cells may come from the graft donor. The CDR3 reads CASSPGSGGPNEQFF. In DNA, the CDR3 is TGTGCCAGCTCCCCCGGGAGCGGAGGCCCCAATGAGCAGTTCTTC.